The 20 T cell receptor beta chains reported below all come from one sample, sequenced in a study of blood T cell repertoires in COVID-19. The protocol was immunoSEQ multiplex PCR, while the TCRdb copy is restricted to in-frame clones and leaves out a portion. The sample shows fewer than 250,000 clones, approximately 82% of them seen only once. The specimen sequenced was peripheral blood. These receptors all come from a man aged 45-65 years with active or convalescent COVID-19.

V gene TRBV14 combines with J gene TRBJ1-5, with 9 bases aligning to TRBD1. From germline, CDR1 is SGHDN and CDR2 FVKESK. CDR3 length equals 20 residues. The J segment lost 2 bases and the V segment lost 0 bases, leaving 14 bases of the junction unmatched. The CDR3 protein is CASSQDFRDRVPLGNQPQHF. The CDR3 DNA is TGTGCCAGCAGCCAAGATTTTCGGGACAGGGTTCCCCTAGGCAATCAGCCCCAGCATTTT.

The chain is built from TRBV5-6 and TRBJ1-5, with 7 bases matching TRBD1. V dropped 4 bases and J dropped 4; count of bases not matched to a gene: 8. This CDR3 region has 15 residues. Germline CDR1 and CDR2: SGHDT and YYEEEE. DNA of the CDR3: TGTGCCAGCAGCCCGAGATTGACAGGGAATCAGCCCCAGCATTTT. This gives the protein CASSPRLTGNQPQHF.

This clone has just one count. The gene calls are TRBV6-5 and TRBJ2-7, with 10 bases aligning to TRBD1. Germline V gene sequence: CDR1 MNHEY, CDR2 SVGAGI. J gave up 2 bases and V 6 bases, and 4 bases lay outside the gene matches. This CDR3 is built from 14 residues. This chain's CDR3 is CASRADRGAYEQYF. CDR3 sequence (DNA): TGTGCCAGCAGGGCGGACAGGGGGGCCTACGAGCAGTACTTC.

This clone has more than one count but fewer than ten. The chain couples TRBV6-1 to TRBJ2-7; 7 nucleotides line up with TRBD2. V lost 2 bases to trimming and J lost 7 bases; unmatched junction nucleotides: 5. The length of the CDR3 is 13 residues. Germline V gives CDR1 MNHNS, CDR2 SASEGT. The CDR3 here is CASSERAGREQYF. DNA for the CDR3: TGTGCCAGCAGTGAAAGAGCGGGAAGGGAGCAGTACTTC.

This clone was recorded only once. J is TRBJ2-7 and V is TRBV5-1, with 9 bases fitting TRBD2. The CDR3 extends over 14 amino acids. Germline CDR1 and CDR2: SGHRS and YFSETQ. After removal of 0 bases from V and 4 bases from J, the junction contained 2 bases not matched to a gene. CDR3 in amino acids: CASSLDLAGYEQYF. The CDR3 DNA is TGCGCCAGCAGCTTGGACCTAGCGGGATACGAGCAGTACTTC.

The chain employs TRBV5-6 and TRBJ1-2, with 9 bases matching TRBD1. CDR3 size: 12 residues. CDR1 is SGHDT and CDR2 is YYEEEE in the germline V gene. V lost 4 bases and J lost 8; bases outside the gene matches: 3. Here the CDR3 DNA reads TGTGCCAGCAGCCACAGGGGGCCGGGCTACACCTTC. Protein: CASSHRGPGYTF. Filled out from reference TRBV5-6 and TRBJ1-2, the complete variable domain reads DAGVTQSPTHLIKTRGQQVTLRCSPKSGHDTVSWYQQALGQGPQFIFQYYEEEERQRGNFPDRFSGHQFPNYSSELNVNALLLGDSALYLCASSHRGPGYTFGSGTRLTVV.

V usage is TRBV10-3 and J usage is TRBJ1-4, with D uncertain. CDR1 ENHRY and CDR2 SYGVKD come from the germline V gene. This CDR3 is 15 amino acids long. V was shortened by 10 bases and J by 0 bases, with 15 bases between the two germline ends. The CDR3 sequence: CATRGQTSTNEKLFF. As DNA, the CDR3 is TGTGCCACCCGTGGGCAGACCTCAACTAATGAAAAACTGTTTTTT.

The rearrangement uses TRBV5-1 and TRBJ1-6; a weak D match, TRBD1 (5 bases). Trimming stripped 4 bases from V and 4 bases from J, with 12 bases between. Germline CDR1 and CDR2: SGHRS and YFSETQ. The CDR3 has 15 residues. DNA of the CDR3: TGCGCCAGCAGCCCTGGGGCAGGGTATAATTCACCCCTCCACTTT. Translating it yields CASSPGAGYNSPLHF.

This chain joins TRBV28 and TRBJ1-1; 7 bases agree with TRBD1. V trimming: 2 bases; J trimming: 5 bases; junction bases outside the gene matches: 8. Germline V gene data show CDR1 as MDHEN and CDR2 as SYDVKM. The CDR3 covers 15 residues. CDR3 sequence (DNA): TGTGCCAGCAGTTTAGCCTTAGCCAGGGGGACTGAAGCTTTCTTT. This gives the protein CASSLALARGTEAFF.

The chain has TRBV4-3 and TRBJ1-4; TRBD1 agrees at 7 bases. The CDR3 is 15 residues long. With V trimmed by 2 bases and J by 8 bases, 8 bases remained unmatched. The V gene's germline CDR1 is LGHNA and CDR2 YSLEER. The CDR3 DNA sequence: TGCGCCAGCAGCCAAATACGACAGGGCGCAGAAAAACTGTTTTTT. It is translated as CASSQIRQGAEKLFF.

The table lists this clone with a count of one. The V and J genes are TRBV9 and TRBJ2-3; 8 bases match TRBD1. J gave up 4 bases and V 4 bases, and 11 bases lay outside the gene matches. This CDR3 is 16 amino acids long. Germline-derived CDR1 and CDR2 are SGDLS and YYNGEE. The CDR3 nucleotides are TGTGCCAGCAGCCCACGAAGGGCAGGGGGCCCAGATACGCAGTATTTT. It yields the protein CASSPRRAGGPDTQYF.

This rearrangement joins TRBV19 to TRBJ2-3; 10 nucleotides line up with TRBD2. Germline values: CDR1 LNHDA, CDR2 SQIVND (reference sequence). This CDR3 has 14 amino acids. The junction had 8 bases not matched to a gene; V was cut back by 10 bases and J by 4 bases. CDR3 sequence: CATRLAGGADTQYF. The CDR3 DNA reads TGTGCCACGAGACTAGCGGGTGGCGCAGATACGCAGTATTTT.

The V call is TRBV12-3 or TRBV12-4, the J call TRBJ2-2, with 8 bases matching TRBD2. V was clipped by 6 bases and J by 7 bases; unmatched bases: 4. This CDR3 region has 13 residues. In DNA form, the CDR3 reads TGTGCCAGCAGGTTACTAGCGGTCGGGGAGCTGTTTTTT. Protein sequence: CASRLLAVGELFF.

V is TRBV5-1 and J is TRBJ2-7; 7 bases match TRBD2. CDR1 is SGHRS, CDR2 YFSETQ, per germline. Trimming removed 1 base from V and 4 bases from J; junction bases left unmatched: 5. CDR3 length equals 14 residues. As DNA, the CDR3 is TGCGCCAGCAGCTTGACTGCGGGAGTGTACGAGCAGTACTTC. This translates into CASSLTAGVYEQYF.

V usage is TRBV7-3 and J usage is TRBJ2-5; TRBD1 might be the D (5 bases). CDR3 length: 14 amino acids. V lost 3 bases, J lost 5 bases, and 13 bases lay in between. Germline V CDR1 and CDR2: SGHTA, FQGTGA. The CDR3 nucleotides read TGTGCCAGCAGCTTTCTCCAGGGTGGGGAGACCCAGTACTTC. This gives the protein CASSFLQGGETQYF. The complete variable domain, with remaining parts taken from reference TRBV7-3 and TRBJ2-5, reads GAGVSQTPSNKVTEKGKYVELRCDPISGHTALYWYRQSLGQGPEFLIYFQGTGAADDSGLPNDRFFAVRPEGSVSTLKIQRTERGDSAVYLCASSFLQGGETQYFGPGTRLLVL.

The genes are TRBV10-2 and TRBJ2-1; 13 nucleotides align to TRBD2. The trim removed 6 bases at V and 7 bases at J, leaving 9 bases unmatched. Per the germline V gene, CDR1 is WSHSY and CDR2 is SAAADI. CDR3 size: 16 residues. Written as DNA, the CDR3 is TGCGCCAGCAGCGTCCCGGGACTAGCGGGGTTGAATGAGCAGTTCTTC. Translation: CASSVPGLAGLNEQFF.

This clone was detected once. This chain connects TRBV24-1 to TRBJ2-2; a weak D match, TRBD1 (6 bases). Trimming took 4 bases from V and 2 from J, leaving 10 bases between them. This CDR3 comprises 15 residues. Per germline, CDR1 KGHDR and CDR2 SFDVKD. The CDR3 bases are TGTGCCACCAGTGACCGGACAGTCAACACCGGGGAGCTGTTTTTT. Protein sequence: CATSDRTVNTGELFF.

The chain has TRBV6-6 and TRBJ1-5; the D gene is possibly TRBD1 (5 bases). Germline V gene sequence: CDR1 MNHNY, CDR2 SVGAGI (reference sequence). V was pared by 7 bases and J by 2 bases, with 12 bases between. The CDR3 covers 14 residues. The CDR3 DNA follows: TGTGCCAGCACCCAGGGAAGTGGCAATCAGCCCCAGCATTTT. Its protein is CASTQGSGNQPQHF.

The chain has TRBV7-2 and TRBJ2-3, with 7 bases aligning to TRBD2. CDR3 length: 16 amino acids. The V gene's germline CDR1 is SGHTA and CDR2 FQGNSA. The V segment lost 3 bases and the J segment 3 bases; nucleotides outside the gene matches: 9. CDR3 region: CASSFSWGGVTDTQYF. In DNA, the CDR3 is TGTGCCAGCAGCTTCTCGTGGGGGGGAGTAACAGATACGCAGTATTTT.

The chain has TRBV14 and TRBJ1-3; D perhaps matches TRBD1 (5 bases). V lost 2 bases and J lost 4, with 18 bases in between. This CDR3 region has 17 residues. Germline V gives CDR1 SGHDN, CDR2 FVKESK. This CDR3 is CASSQWSGDVKGNTIYF. DNA for the CDR3: TGTGCCAGCAGCCAATGGTCGGGGGACGTTAAGGGAAACACCATATATTTT. Drawing the rest from reference TRBV14 and TRBJ1-3, the complete variable domain is EAGVTQFPSHSVIEKGQTVTLRCDPISGHDNLYWYRRVMGKEIKFLLHFVKESKQDESGMPNNRFLAERTGGTYSTLKVQPAELEDSGVYFCASSQWSGDVKGNTIYFGEGSWLTVV.